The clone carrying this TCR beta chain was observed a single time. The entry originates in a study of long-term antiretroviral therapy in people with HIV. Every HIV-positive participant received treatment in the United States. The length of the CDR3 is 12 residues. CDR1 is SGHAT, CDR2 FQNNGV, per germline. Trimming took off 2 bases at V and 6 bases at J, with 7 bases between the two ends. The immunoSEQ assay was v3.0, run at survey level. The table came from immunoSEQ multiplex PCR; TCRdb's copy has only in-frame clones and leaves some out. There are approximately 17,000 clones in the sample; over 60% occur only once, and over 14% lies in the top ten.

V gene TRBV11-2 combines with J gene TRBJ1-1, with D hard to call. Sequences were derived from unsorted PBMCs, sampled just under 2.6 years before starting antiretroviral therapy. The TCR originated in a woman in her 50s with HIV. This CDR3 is CASSLREAEAFF. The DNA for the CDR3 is TGTGCCAGCAGCTTAAGGGAGGCTGAAGCTTTCTTT.